Described below is a single T cell receptor beta chain sequence and its context. The method was immunoSEQ multiplex PCR; TCRdb's version includes in-frame clones alone and lacks a portion of them. The sample lists about 70,000 clones; 60% to 80% were seen once. This sample is drawn from a study of blood T cell repertoires in COVID-19. Study information: PBMCs, B-cell-depleted T cells, or T cells provided the cDNA or gDNA that made up the material.

Per germline, CDR1 KGHSH and CDR2 LQKENI. This CDR3 contains 17 residues. The trim removed 5 bases at V and 8 bases at J, leaving 12 bases unmatched. Sequencing was done on a sample of peripheral blood. The rearrangement links TRBV18 to TRBJ1-6, with 10 bases identical to TRBD1. This receptor was taken from a woman in her sixties with acute or convalescent COVID-19. DNA for the CDR3: TGTGCCAGCTCAAAATCTCCGGGACAGGGGACCTATTCACCCCTCCACTTT. Protein sequence: CASSKSPGQGTYSPLHF. Full variable domain (remainder filled in from reference TRBV18 and TRBJ1-6): NAGVMQNPRHLVRRRGQEARLRCSPMKGHSHVYWYRQLPEEGLKFMVYLQKENIIDESGMPKERFSAEFPKEGPSILRIQQVVRGDSAAYFCASSKSPGQGTYSPLHFGNGTRLTVT.